This TCR beta chain comes out of a study of identifying expanded T cells in peripheral blood. Study results and limitations: Differentially abundant clones: around 1.2 between replicates, about 17 at approximately 14 days, 19 to 20 at four. Clone count variance between roughly 2-week samples rose with total template count.

The assay was immunoSEQ multiplex PCR, and TCRdb's table has in-frame clones only and misses some. This sample yields 85,000 to 120,000 clones, of which 88% are seen a single time; 13% to 15% belongs to the top ten. With regard to this clone: Its antigen is unknown.

The germline V gene has CDR1 GTSNPN and CDR2 SVGIG (reference sequence). This CDR3 has 16 amino acids. With 0 bases clipped from V and 7 bases from J, the junction kept 7 bases outside the gene matches. No infections or other immune events were documented during collection. This sequence originates from a person aged 18 to 75 in good health. Sequenced sample: blood. The chain uses TRBV30 and TRBJ2-1; the match to TRBD2 covers 12 bases. The CDR3 bases are TGTGCCTGGAGTGTATCTCGGACTAGCGGGGTAAATGAGCAGTTCTTC. Amino acid sequence: CAWSVSRTSGVNEQFF.